This TCR beta chain was identified during a study of blood T cell repertoires in COVID-19. Across the study: Italy, Spain and the United States were the sources of the convalescent and acute COVID-19 samples. T cells, B-cell-depleted T cells, or PBMCs provided the cDNA or gDNA that served as material.

As handled by the study authors: Quantification of nucleated cells was approximated via reference gene primer amplification. Clones were read by immunoSEQ multiplex PCR, and TCRdb kept only the in-frame ones, dropping some. V, J and clone size are those of that table, while D and trimming were read from the DNA. The table shows 120,000 to 150,000 clones, with roughly 82% occurring only once. The V segment lost 4 bases and the J segment 3 bases; nucleotides outside the gene matches: 9. This CDR3 contains 15 residues. Germline lookup yields CDR1 SGHDT and CDR2 YYEEEE. Source material: peripheral blood. The sequence came from a woman aged 45-59 years in a cohort sampled during active or convalescent COVID-19. This chain joins TRBV5-6 and TRBJ1-2; 7 bases are a match to TRBD1. The CDR3 here is CASSARQGGDYGYTF. The CDR3 nucleotides read TGTGCCAGCAGCGCAAGACAGGGTGGGGACTATGGCTACACCTTC.